The 20 T cell receptor beta chains reported below all come from one sample, sequenced in a study of human versus mouse CDR3 diversity and MHC coevolution (dated by TCRdb to 2015 to 2018). Libraries were constructed by the immunoSEQ multiplex PCR assay. What TCRdb holds here is the immuneACCESS table cut down to in-frame rearrangements. Part of the clones is not present; checked against another copy, under half of the missing clones reflect an unresolved V gene, and the others are unexplained. This sample holds 50,000 to 65,000 clones; about 93% were observed only once. The top ten clonotypes cover approximately 17% of the sample. The source material was naive CD4+ T cells from blood. The cell subset or site label, read with the paper, signifies: CD45RO-negative CD62L-positive naive CD4 T cells. These receptors all stem from a person aged 55 to 70 in good health.

The chain has TRBV6-4 and TRBJ2-3, with a weak D call TRBD2 (5 bases). This CDR3 is 16 amino acids long. V lost 4 bases, J lost 1 base, and 15 bases lay in between. Germline assignment: CDR1 MRHNA and CDR2 SNTAGT. CDR3: CASSGGFAGGTDTQYF. CDR3 nucleotides: TGTGCCAGCAGTGGCGGATTCGCGGGTGGCACAGATACGCAGTATTTT.

The rearrangement joins TRBV27 to TRBJ2-5, with TRBD2 identical over 9 bases. V was clipped by 3 bases and J by 11 bases; unmatched bases: 10. This CDR3 comprises 14 residues. Germline CDR1 is MNHEY and CDR2 is SMNVEV (reference sequence). Written as DNA, the CDR3 is TGTGCCAGCAGTTTGGGCGGGAGGGCCTGGGAGCAGTACTTC. It specifies CASSLGGRAWEQYF.

This chain connects TRBV30 to TRBJ2-3; 12 bases map to TRBD2. Trimming at V came to 3 bases and at J to 0 bases, leaving 7 bases not matched to a gene. This CDR3 has 17 amino acids. Germline-derived CDR1 and CDR2 are GTSNPN and SVGIG (reference sequence). DNA of the CDR3: TGTGCCTGGAGGGTGATGGGACTAGCGGGCAGCACAGATACGCAGTATTTT. This translates into CAWRVMGLAGSTDTQYF.

This chain connects TRBV19 to TRBJ2-1; 7 nucleotides line up with TRBD2. Germline V gene sequence: CDR1 LNHDA, CDR2 SQIVND (reference sequence). This CDR3 comprises 15 residues. Trimming cost V 4 bases and J 7 bases; bases outside gene matches: 10. The DNA of the CDR3 is TGTGCCAGTAGTACCGGGACTACGTATCAAAATGAGCAGTTCTTC. This codes for CASSTGTTYQNEQFF.

The chain employs TRBV19 and TRBJ2-1; 8 nucleotides agree with TRBD1. The CDR3 has 13 residues. Germline CDR1 LNHDA, CDR2 SQIVND (reference sequence). Losses at the gene ends were 5 bases for V and 7 bases for J; bases not matched to a gene: 4. CDR3 DNA sequence: TGTGCCAGTAGTCCAAGACAGGGGAATGAGCAGTTCTTC. This translates into CASSPRQGNEQFF.

The chain carries TRBV7-9 and TRBJ2-5; 8 nucleotides agree with TRBD1. The CDR3 has 18 amino acids. Germline CDR1 reads SEHNR; CDR2 reads FQNEAQ (reference sequence). V lost 5 bases and J lost 7; bases outside the gene matches: 21. CDR3 region: CASSPLVRGQRSRGTQYF. In DNA form, the CDR3 reads TGTGCCAGCAGCCCGCTGGTCAGGGGGCAGCGGAGCCGGGGGACCCAGTACTTC.

The chain recombines TRBV19 with TRBJ1-2, with D perhaps TRBD1 (6 bases). CDR1 is LNHDA and CDR2 is SQIVND in the germline V gene (reference sequence). V was pared by 5 bases and J by 3 bases, with 13 bases between. CDR3 length equals 14 residues. As DNA, the CDR3 is TGTGCCAGTAGTGAGACGGACAGCCACTATGGCTACACCTTC. Translation: CASSETDSHYGYTF.

The chain uses TRBV19 and TRBJ2-1; 7 positions match TRBD2. Germline CDR1 and CDR2: LNHDA and SQIVND (reference sequence). The CDR3 spans 16 residues. V gave up 2 bases and J gave up 4 bases; unmatched junction bases: 8. The CDR3 nucleotides are TGTGCCAGTAGTATATCGGCGGGAGTAGGTTACAATGAGCAGTTCTTC. As protein: CASSISAGVGYNEQFF.

V and J are TRBV11-3 and TRBJ2-5, with 10 positions matching TRBD1. Germline V gene lookup returns CDR1 SGHNT and CDR2 YENEEA. This CDR3 region has 15 residues. After removal of 2 bases from V and 4 bases from J, the junction contained 4 bases not matched to a gene. Written as DNA, the CDR3 is TGTGCCAGCAGCTTACGACAGGGGGCAGGAGAGACCCAGTACTTC. This codes for CASSLRQGAGETQYF.

The V call is TRBV5-6, the J call TRBJ1-2; 11 bases agree with TRBD1. Trimming at V came to 4 bases and at J to 8 bases, leaving 10 bases not matched to a gene. This CDR3 has 15 residues. Germline V CDR1 and CDR2: SGHDT, YYEEEE. In DNA form, the CDR3 reads TGTGCCAGCAGCCCCTACTGGACAGGGGGCCGGGGCTACACCTTC. Translating it yields CASSPYWTGGRGYTF.

V gene TRBV7-3 combines with J gene TRBJ2-1, with D possibly TRBD1 on 5 matching bases. The CDR3 has 14 residues. Germline values: CDR1 SGHTA, CDR2 FQGTGA. Trimming stripped 5 bases from V and 6 bases from J, with 14 bases between. The CDR3 loop is CASSPSGAGNEQFF. The CDR3, as DNA: TGTGCCAGCAGCCCCAGTGGGGCAGGCAATGAGCAGTTCTTC. The full variable domain, with the rest looked up from reference TRBV7-3 and TRBJ2-1, is GAGVSQTPSNKVTEKGKYVELRCDPISGHTALYWYRQSLGQGPEFLIYFQGTGAADDSGLPNDRFFAVRPEGSVSTLKIQRTERGDSAVYLCASSPSGAGNEQFFGPGTRLTVL.

The gene calls are TRBV5-1 and TRBJ2-7; 12 bases map to TRBD1. V shed 4 bases and J 7 bases; nucleotides not matched to a gene: 12. Germline V CDR1 and CDR2: SGHRS, YFSETQ. There are 16 residues in the CDR3. This chain's CDR3 is CASSTGGGQGAEEQYF. The CDR3 DNA reads as TGCGCCAGCAGCACCGGGGGGGGACAGGGGGCGGAAGAGCAGTACTTC.

This chain links TRBV9 with TRBJ2-7, with D maybe TRBD2 (6 bases). CDR3 size: 15 residues. V was trimmed by 1 base and J by 0 bases, leaving 11 bases between them. Germline V gene data show CDR1 as SGDLS and CDR2 as YYNGEE. Here the CDR3 DNA reads TGTGCCAGCAGCGTAACGGGGGACCCCTCCTACGAGCAGTACTTC. This gives the protein CASSVTGDPSYEQYF.

V and J are TRBV2 and TRBJ2-1; 7 nucleotides agree with TRBD1. The CDR3 runs 20 residues. V lost 2 bases and J lost 0; bases outside the gene matches: 16. Looked up from germline, CDR1 is SNHLY and CDR2 is FYNNEI. CDR3 loop: CASSEPGTRGGRSSYNEQFF. CDR3 in DNA: TGTGCCAGCAGTGAACCAGGGACACGAGGGGGCCGAAGCTCCTACAATGAGCAGTTCTTC.

For the CDR3, the DNA is TGTGCCAGTAGTACTACGACAGGGGCCGGGGAGCTGTTTTTT. It is translated as CASSTTTGAGELFF. The rearrangement joins TRBV19 to TRBJ2-2; 8 nucleotides agree with TRBD1. Trimming cost V 4 bases and J 6 bases; bases outside gene matches: 4. Germline assignment: CDR1 LNHDA and CDR2 SQIVND (reference sequence). The length of the CDR3 is 14 residues.

Only one count was recorded for this clone. The CDR3 loop reads CASSDLGRSLNGYTF. DNA of the CDR3: TGTGCCAGCAGTGACCTGGGGAGGTCTTTAAATGGCTACACCTTC. The rearrangement joins TRBV2 to TRBJ1-2; D call uncertain. The CDR3 covers 15 residues. Germline V gene lookup returns CDR1 SNHLY and CDR2 FYNNEI. V was shortened by 3 bases and J by 6 bases, with 17 bases between the two germline ends.

This clone has only a few counts. The chain recombines TRBV19 with TRBJ1-2, with 9 bases fitting TRBD1. J lost 6 bases, V lost 6 bases, and 11 bases had no gene match. Looked up from germline, CDR1 is LNHDA and CDR2 is SQIVND (reference sequence). The CDR3 covers 15 residues. CDR3 bases: TGTGCCAGTAGACAGAGGACAGGGGCGGAGGATGGCTACACCTTC. Protein product: CASRQRTGAEDGYTF.

The V call is TRBV5-8, the J call TRBJ2-7; 8 nucleotides match TRBD1. J lost 3 bases, V lost 4 bases, and 12 bases had no gene match. In germline, CDR1 is SGHTS, CDR2 YDEGEE. The CDR3 contains 16 residues. The CDR3 loop is CASSVAPGQARYEQYF. As DNA, the CDR3 is TGTGCCAGCAGCGTGGCCCCGGGACAGGCCCGCTACGAGCAGTACTTC.

The chain carries TRBV5-4 and TRBJ2-2; 8 nucleotides align to TRBD2. From germline, CDR1 is SGHNT and CDR2 YYREEE (reference sequence). There are 16 residues in the CDR3. V shed 4 bases, J shed 6 bases, and the junction held 11 bases outside the gene matches. The CDR3 loop is CASSGRGGARAGELFF. The DNA for the CDR3 is TGTGCCAGCAGCGGTCGGGGGGGCGCGAGAGCCGGGGAGCTGTTTTTT.

The gene calls are TRBV13 and TRBJ2-7; a possible D gene is TRBD1 (5 bases). Germline CDR1 is PRHDT and CDR2 is FYEKMQ (reference sequence). The V and J ends lost 0 bases and 6 bases respectively, with 9 bases between them. This CDR3 is 13 amino acids long. The CDR3 here is CASSLGRQLEQYF. The CDR3 DNA reads as TGTGCCAGCAGCTTAGGCAGACAGCTCGAGCAGTACTTC.